These T cell receptor beta chains were read from a single sample in a study of glioma-infiltrating T cells. One entry per CDR3 protein, called by TCRdb with MiXCR from the multiplex PCR reads. The sample holds roughly 350,000 distinct CDR3 sequences; 41% are singletons and the top ten take about 12%. Material for sequencing was glioma tissue, nonneoplastic brain tissue, or PBMCs (not recorded which). These receptor sequences come from a human donor with low-grade glioma or glioblastoma, undergoing nonglioma brain surgery, or in good health (not recorded which). The conserved cysteine and the conserved F or W are not part of the CDR3 here. The D gene is left open where the match is weak.

CDR3,length,V,J,D
ASTKRGASTDTQY,13,TRBV5-4,TRBJ2-3,-
ASSSLWYEQY,10,TRBV7-2,TRBJ2-7,-
SASGGGSNQPQH,12,TRBV20-1,TRBJ1-5,-
ASSFGRRTLGNGYT,14,TRBV12-3/TRBV12-4,TRBJ1-2,-
ASSLSGKTDTQY,12,TRBV7-2,TRBJ2-3,TRBD2
ASSAGTHYGYT,11,TRBV27,TRBJ1-2,-
SVNRQQETKY,10,TRBV20-1,TRBJ2-5,-
ASSPQGLAGGYEQY,14,TRBV18,TRBJ2-7,TRBD2
ASSQRLGQGFQPQH,14,TRBV4-2,TRBJ1-5,TRBD1
ASSIYEGSEQF,11,TRBV19,TRBJ2-1,-
ASLGIGSYEQY,11,TRBV6-1,TRBJ2-7,-
ASAPVAGETQY,11,TRBV18,TRBJ2-3,-
ASSYRLGGSHEQY,13,TRBV6-5,TRBJ2-7,-
ASSWGLAGGSGETQY,15,TRBV7-2,TRBJ2-5,TRBD2
SARRQGDEQF,10,TRBV20-1,TRBJ2-1,TRBD1
ASSSQGPDTQY,11,TRBV28,TRBJ2-3,TRBD1
ASSYSLAGATDTQY,14,TRBV6-2/TRBV6-3,TRBJ2-3,TRBD2
AGSPPGTTDTQY,12,TRBV6-2/TRBV6-3,TRBJ2-3,-
ASSFRTSGVVQY,12,TRBV7-2,TRBJ2-4,TRBD2
SAARTGSSTDTQY,13,TRBV20-1,TRBJ2-3,TRBD1
ATSRDSHNEQF,11,TRBV15,TRBJ2-1,-
ASSSHGMNTEAF,12,TRBV19,TRBJ1-1,-
ASILGTTDTQY,11,TRBV2,TRBJ2-3,-
ASSARDRAEDTQY,13,TRBV6-1,TRBJ2-3,TRBD1
SVAEGAGTEAF,11,TRBV29-1,TRBJ1-1,-
ASQRGGGDYGYT,12,TRBV28,TRBJ1-2,-
ASSLLGTGPGETQY,14,TRBV7-2,TRBJ2-5,-
ASSSLIGPLPFTDTQY,16,TRBV27,TRBJ2-3,-
ASSLPGSAYNEQF,13,TRBV12-3/TRBV12-4,TRBJ2-1,-
SARSPTAGAEAF,12,TRBV20-1,TRBJ1-1,-
AIRSPLRSYNEQY,13,TRBV6-2/TRBV6-3,TRBJ2-7,-
SAWDRLQPQH,10,TRBV20-1,TRBJ1-5,TRBD1
AISWGLDQTA,10,TRBV28,TRBJ2-7,TRBD2
ASSNLGDPGNTIY,13,TRBV28,TRBJ1-3,-
AISPGLERDYNEQF,14,TRBV6-1,TRBJ2-1,TRBD2
ASSQDKTENSPLH,13,TRBV4-1,TRBJ1-6,-
ASSPRGQGTYEQF,13,TRBV6-2/TRBV6-3,TRBJ2-1,-
ASSQVGGKIDTQY,13,TRBV4-1,TRBJ2-3,-
ASSLAARRLNYGYT,14,TRBV7-2,TRBJ1-2,-
ASSRAGPQH,9,TRBV12-3/TRBV12-4,TRBJ1-5,-
ASSSTGSTEAF,11,TRBV5-4,TRBJ1-1,-
SARSGPLYEQY,11,TRBV20-1,TRBJ2-7,-
SAIRDSYNSPLH,12,TRBV20-1,TRBJ1-6,-
ASSPPDSPKKIQY,13,TRBV18,TRBJ2-4,-
ASSLAGRGRPEAF,13,TRBV7-2,TRBJ1-1,-
ATSRYSNQPQH,11,TRBV15,TRBJ1-5,-
ASSPGTSTLDTQY,13,TRBV6-2/TRBV6-3,TRBJ2-3,TRBD2
SASWGTNEKLF,11,TRBV20-1,TRBJ1-4,-
ASRPDRGRVTGELF,14,TRBV7-9,TRBJ2-2,TRBD1
ASSQDLQEHSPLH,13,TRBV3-1,TRBJ1-6,-
ATNALTDTQY,10,TRBV27,TRBJ2-3,-
ASSLAGTERAPGNTIY,16,TRBV7-9,TRBJ1-3,TRBD1
ASSHSPGEAFYT,12,TRBV3-1,TRBJ1-2,-